The 7 T cell receptor beta chains below come from one sample, sequenced in a study of cytomegalovirus exposure and HLA in healthy donors. Primers: 60 Vbeta forward and 13 Jbeta reverse. Sequenced by immunoSEQ multiplex PCR; TCRdb stores in-frame clones only, minus some. The sample has over 80,000 clones, over 75% seen once. Input material: PBMCs. These receptors all come from a female donor in good health and CMV-seronegative.

The V call is TRBV27, the J call TRBJ2-1; 7 bases map to TRBD1. V shed 6 bases, J shed 5 bases, and the junction held 7 bases outside the gene matches. From germline, CDR1 is MNHEY and CDR2 SMNVEV (reference sequence). The CDR3 consists of 14 residues. As DNA, the CDR3 is TGTGCCAGCAGAGAAGGGGGCGGTAACAATGAGCAGTTCTTC. Translation gives CASREGGGNNEQFF.

The CDR3 DNA reads as TGTGCCAGCAGCCTAAGACAAGGGGGAAGCAATCAGCCCCAGCATTTT. Its translation is CASSLRQGGSNQPQHF. The V gene is TRBV7-8, the J gene TRBJ1-5; possible D gene TRBD1, 6 bases. Germline assignment: CDR1 SGHVS and CDR2 FQNEAQ. CDR3 length equals 16 residues. V was trimmed by 5 bases and J by 1 base, leaving 15 bases between them. The variable domain in full, with the rest retrieved from reference TRBV7-8 and TRBJ1-5, is GAGVSQSPRYKVAKRGQDVALRCDPISGHVSLFWYQQALGQGPEFLTYFQNEAQLDKSGLPSDRFFAERPEGSVSTLKIQRTQQEDSAVYLCASSLRQGGSNQPQHFGDGTRLSIL.

The chain is built from TRBV28 and TRBJ1-2; tentative D call: TRBD1 (5 bases). This CDR3 has 15 residues. V dropped 4 bases and J dropped 4 bases, with 16 bases sitting between them. In germline, CDR1 is MDHEN, CDR2 SYDVKM. CDR3: CASSSNPREGYGYTF. The CDR3, as DNA: TGTGCCAGCAGTTCGAATCCCAGGGAGGGCTATGGCTACACCTTC.

CDR3 bases: TGTGCCAGCAGTGACTCGGAACAGTACAATGAGCAGTTCTTC. This codes for CASSDSEQYNEQFF. This sequence joins TRBV6-4 and TRBJ2-1, with D unclear. The CDR3 contains 14 residues. Germline V gene data show CDR1 as MRHNA and CDR2 as SNTAGT. The ends were cut back, 0 bases at V and 4 bases at J, with 7 bases in the middle.

The rearrangement uses TRBV13 and TRBJ2-4, with D perhaps TRBD1 (5 bases). This CDR3 spans 12 amino acids. Germline V gene sequence: CDR1 PRHDT, CDR2 FYEKMQ (reference sequence). V was trimmed by 8 bases and J by 1 base, leaving 6 bases between them. Here the CDR3 DNA reads TGTGCCAGCGGACATGCCAAAAACATTCAGTACTTC. Amino acids: CASGHAKNIQYF. The variable domain in full, with the rest retrieved from reference TRBV13 and TRBJ2-4, is AAGVIQSPRHLIKEKRETATLKCYPIPRHDTVYWYQQGPGQDPQFLISFYEKMQSDKGSIPDRFSAQQFSDYHSELNMSSLELGDSALYFCASGHAKNIQYFGAGTRLSVL.

The CDR3 here is CASSLSWTGNFEPQHF. The CDR3 DNA follows: TGTGCCAGCAGTTTATCTTGGACAGGGAATTTCGAACCCCAGCATTTT. V is TRBV28 and J is TRBJ1-5; 8 bases align to TRBD1. This CDR3 has 16 amino acids. Germline CDR1 MDHEN, CDR2 SYDVKM. With 1 base clipped from V and 10 bases from J, the junction kept 12 bases outside the gene matches.

The CDR3 spells CASVNRGNQPQHF. The CDR3 nucleotides read TGTGCCAGTGTTAACAGGGGTAATCAGCCCCAGCATTTT. The V call is TRBV19, the J call TRBJ1-5, with 7 nucleotides matching TRBD1. The CDR3 has 13 amino acids. Germline CDR1 is LNHDA and CDR2 is SQIVND (reference sequence). V shed 8 bases and J 4 bases; nucleotides not matched to a gene: 5.